This T cell receptor beta chain was sequenced during a study of cytomegalovirus exposure and HLA in healthy donors. Study results and caveats: The study listed 164 cytomegalovirus-associated TCR beta chains. A later analysis reportedly identified an Asian-associated ancestry cluster as carrying fewer N-insertions than the roughly 700-donor mean. Available immune exposure information covered CMV serostatus only. A later analysis showed that HLA-associated TCR beta chains had undergone more clonal expansion than equally common others.

From germline, CDR1 is MNHEY and CDR2 SMNVEV (reference sequence). V trimming: 2 bases; J trimming: 5 bases; junction bases outside the gene matches: 8. This CDR3 is built from 15 residues. The PCR employed 60 Vbeta primers together with 13 Jbeta primers. Sequenced by immunoSEQ multiplex PCR; TCRdb stores in-frame clones only, minus some. The sample has about 64,000 clones, about three quarters seen once. For this clone: The antigen remains unidentified.

The chain is built from TRBV27 and TRBJ1-2; 7 bases are a match to TRBD1. Input material: PBMCs. The receptor's source is a male donor in good health and CMV-seropositive. CDR3 region: CASSLTPGGLYGYTF. CDR3 bases: TGTGCCAGCAGTTTAACCCCAGGGGGTTTGTATGGCTACACCTTC.